The TCR beta chain described here comes from a study of cytomegalovirus exposure and HLA in healthy donors. Amplification used 60 Vbeta primers and 13 Jbeta primers. TCRdb keeps only in-frame clones here, not all; method: immunoSEQ multiplex PCR. Of 85,000 to 130,000 clones detected, roughly 78% appear once; the ten largest clones hold approximately 1.5%. Concerning this clone itself: What it binds is unknown.

Broader study findings: The authors excluded some V segments, including TRBV6-2 and TRBV6-3, as indistinguishable. There were over 150 TCR beta chains listed as cytomegalovirus-associated. Sequences of the TCR beta chain were said to predict the HLA-A and HLA-B alleles of most subjects accurately. It was assumed in the presence/absence analyses that sequencing depth was roughly uniform across donors.

Germline V gene data show CDR1 as MNHEY and CDR2 as SVGAGI. Trimming removed 6 bases from V and 3 bases from J, with 12 bases in between. The CDR3 length is 14 residues. The receptor comes from a middle-aged woman in good health and CMV-seronegative. Specimen: PBMCs. J is TRBJ2-1 and V is TRBV6-5; a possible D gene is TRBD2 (5 bases). The CDR3 DNA reads as TGTGCCAGCAGGGAGGTTGGGGTCTACAATGAGCAGTTCTTC. It specifies CASREVGVYNEQFF.